This is a list of T cell receptor beta chains from one sample in a study of CD8+ T cells in alopecia areata. The repertoire was sequenced with immunoSEQ multiplex PCR; TCRdb's copy has only in-frame clones and lacks some. The profile shows fewer than 200,000 clones, 50% to 60% of them singletons. The material sequenced was CD4+ T cells sorted from blood, taken at week 0. The source of these receptors is a human donor with alopecia areata. Each CDR3 is given with its conserved first and last residue. Fields, in order: V gene, clone size, D gene, J gene, CDR3 DNA, CDR3 protein. D genes are given only for firm matches. Clone size is given for some rows only: seen once, a few or many times, or a class if the clone is expanded.

TRBV7-2	many	-	TRBJ2-1	TGTGCCAGCAGCTCGGTTATAGCCAATGAGCAGTTCTTC	CASSSVIANEQFF
TRBV2	-	TRBD2	TRBJ2-3	TGTGCCAGCAGTGATGGACTAGCGGACACAGATACGCAGTATTTT	CASSDGLADTDTQYF
TRBV18	-	-	TRBJ1-5	TGTGCCAGCTCACCAGGAAACAATCAGCCCCAGCATTTT	CASSPGNNQPQHF
TRBV4-1	few	TRBD1	TRBJ2-7	TGCGCCAGCAGCCAAGAGAGTCAGTGGACAGGGGGCTACGAGCAGTACTTC	CASSQESQWTGGYEQYF
TRBV30	few	-	TRBJ1-6	TGTGCGCGACAGGCGAGCTCCTATAATTCACCCCTCCACTTT	CARQASSYNSPLHF
TRBV27	-	-	TRBJ2-7	TGTGCCAGCAGTTTAAAGGGACGAAGTGGCTACGAGCAGTACTTC	CASSLKGRSGYEQYF
TRBV29-1	-	-	TRBJ1-2	TGCAGCGTTGGCCCGGGAGGGAAATATGGCTACACCTTC	CSVGPGGKYGYTF
TRBV4-1	-	TRBD1	TRBJ1-2	TGCGCCAGCAGCCAAGGGGACAGGGTGAGAGCTAACTATGGCTACACCTTC	CASSQGDRVRANYGYTF
TRBV7-9	few	TRBD2	TRBJ2-1	TGTGCCAGCAGCATCAGGACTAGCAACAATGAGCAGTTCTTC	CASSIRTSNNEQFF
TRBV30	-	-	TRBJ2-6	TGTGCCTGGATGTACCGGACCCACCTCTCTGGGGCCAACGTCCTGACTTTC	CAWMYRTHLSGANVLTF
TRBV25-1	-	-	TRBJ2-3	TGTGCCAGCATCAGAGCAGATACGCAGTATTTT	CASIRADTQYF
TRBV2	few	-	TRBJ1-2	TGTGCCAGCAGTGAAGACGCAAGCTATGGCTACACCTTC	CASSEDASYGYTF
TRBV7-6	-	TRBD2	TRBJ2-2	TGTGCCAGCAGCTTAGCGCCCCCTGCTAGCGGTGCCCTCACCGGGGAGCTGTTTTTT	CASSLAPPASGALTGELFF
TRBV7-7	-	TRBD1	TRBJ2-1	TGTGCCAGCAGCTCACGGACAGGGGGTTTGAATGAGCAGTTCTTC	CASSSRTGGLNEQFF
TRBV29-1	-	-	TRBJ1-1	TGCAGCGTTCGATCAGGAGATGAAGCTTTCTTT	CSVRSGDEAFF
TRBV30	-	TRBD1	TRBJ1-1	TGTGCCTGTACCAGGGGGCTTACTGAAGCTTTCTTT	CACTRGLTEAFF
TRBV9	few	TRBD2	TRBJ2-5	TGTGCCAGCAGCCGGGGGGGCCAAGAGACCCAGTACTTC	CASSRGGQETQYF
TRBV30	-	-	TRBJ1-5	TGTGCCTGGAGTGGGGACTTAAGCAATCAGCCCCAGCATTTT	CAWSGDLSNQPQHF
TRBV4-1	-	-	TRBJ1-3	TGCGCCAGCAGCCTGTCAAGGGAGCTAACGGCGAACACCATATATTTT	CASSLSRELTANTIYF
TRBV6-5	once	TRBD1	TRBJ1-2	TGTGCCAGCAGCTCCAGACAGGGGGTGGGTGGCTACACCTTC	CASSSRQGVGGYTF
TRBV9	-	-	TRBJ2-3	TGTGCCAGCAGCGTAACAAGTTCAGGAGATACGCAGTATTTT	CASSVTSSGDTQYF
TRBV29-1	few	-	TRBJ1-1	TGCAGCGTTGAAAAGGAGAGGCACACTGAAGCTTTCTTT	CSVEKERHTEAFF
TRBV5-1	-	TRBD2	TRBJ2-3	TGCGCCAGCAGGAACGTACTAGCGGGGGAGCTTCCAGATACGCAGTATTTT	CASRNVLAGELPDTQYF
TRBV7-8	-	-	TRBJ2-5	TGTGCCAGCAGCCTACGTTGGGGGATGGGGGAGACCCAGTACTTC	CASSLRWGMGETQYF
TRBV29-1	-	-	TRBJ2-4	TGCAGCGTTGCGGGGACTCGGGACATTCAGTACTTC	CSVAGTRDIQYF
TRBV7-4	-	TRBD1	TRBJ2-7	TGTGCCAGCAGCTTAGGTGCCGGGACAGGGGAAATCGAGCAGTACTTC	CASSLGAGTGEIEQYF
TRBV6-5	few	-	TRBJ2-2	TGTGCCAGCAGGGGCGCGGGCACCGGGGAGCTGTTTTTT	CASRGAGTGELFF
TRBV29-1	-	TRBD2	TRBJ2-7	TGCAGCGCTGGGACTAGCTCCTACGAGCAGTACTTC	CSAGTSSYEQYF
TRBV2	-	-	TRBJ1-3	TGTGCCAGCAGTGCGGATCTTGGAAACACCATATATTTT	CASSADLGNTIYF
TRBV2	-	-	TRBJ1-2	TGTGCCAGCAGTGAAGTTCCGATGGGCTACACCTTC	CASSEVPMGYTF
TRBV29-1	few	-	TRBJ2-3	TGCAGCGCCACGCCAGGCGCAGATACGCAGTATTTT	CSATPGADTQYF
TRBV6-5	-	-	TRBJ2-2	TGTGTCGAGACAGCGAACACCGGGGAGCTGTTTTTT	CVETANTGELFF
TRBV30	-	-	TRBJ1-1	TGTGCCTGGAAGGGGACTGGGGCTGAAGCTTTCTTT	CAWKGTGAEAFF
TRBV9	-	-	TRBJ1-1	TGTGCCAGCAGCCCTCGGAATAGGACAGCTATACCCCCGAACACTGAAGCTTTCTTT	CASSPRNRTAIPPNTEAFF
TRBV29-1	-	-	TRBJ2-3	TGCAGCGTTGACGGGGCGGGGACCGATACGCAGTATTTT	CSVDGAGTDTQYF
TRBV7-8	-	-	TRBJ1-5	TGTGCCAGCAGCTTAAGGCAGGTCCGTTCAAATAGCAATCAGCCCCAGCATTTT	CASSLRQVRSNSNQPQHF
TRBV29-1	-	TRBD1	TRBJ1-6	TGCAGCGCGCAGACAGGGAATAAATATTCACCCCTCCACTTT	CSAQTGNKYSPLHF
TRBV4-1	-	-	TRBJ1-5	TGCGCCAGCAGCCAAGAGCCCGGCAATCAGCCCCAGCATTTT	CASSQEPGNQPQHF
TRBV18	-	-	TRBJ1-5	TGTGCCAGCTCAGCCCGGGACACCGGACTCAATCAGCCCCAGCATTTT	CASSARDTGLNQPQHF
TRBV29-1	-	-	TRBJ1-1	TGCAGCGTTCAGGGTAAGATGAACACTGAAGCTTTCTTT	CSVQGKMNTEAFF
TRBV5-4	-	-	TRBJ1-1	TGTGCCAGCAGCCCGCGAGGGGGCACTGAAGCTTTCTTT	CASSPRGGTEAFF
TRBV29-1	-	TRBD1	TRBJ2-7	TGCAGCGTTGTGGACAGGGGACAGTACGAGCAGTACTTC	CSVVDRGQYEQYF